This TCR beta chain was sequenced for a study of blood T cell repertoires in COVID-19. Study details: Acute and convalescent COVID-19 samples came from the United States, Italy and Spain. Sample material is recorded as cDNA or gDNA derived from T cells, B-cell-depleted T cells, or PBMCs.

The method was immunoSEQ multiplex PCR; TCRdb's version includes in-frame clones alone and lacks a portion of them. There are roughly 200,000 clones in the sample; around 76% occur only once, and 7.8% lies in the top ten. The CDR3 is made up of 12 amino acids. The V and J ends lost 4 bases and 14 bases respectively, with 14 bases between them. From germline, CDR1 is LGHNA and CDR2 YNFKEQ. V is TRBV4-2 and J is TRBJ1-4; no reliable D call. This TCR derives from a woman aged 60-75 years with COVID-19, enrolled during active disease. Sequencing was carried out using peripheral blood. The CDR3 bases are TGTGCCAGCAGCCTGGATCGAGGTGTGCTGTTTTTT. Translated: CASSLDRGVLFF.